The 26 T cell receptor beta chains listed next were all sequenced from one sample in a study of T-cell memory formation after mild COVID-19. TCRdb reprocessed the 5' RACE reads with MiXCR, giving one entry per CDR3 protein. Here the sample spans about 140,000 distinct CDR3 sequences, about 14% being singletons. The sequenced sample was PBMCs or a T cell subset sorted from them (not recorded which). Source of these receptors: an adult woman who had mild COVID-19 (a few samples of this study predate the infection). Cell type and time point are not known.

This clonotype was detected a few times. J is TRBJ2-3 and V is TRBV5-1, with TRBD1 as a possible D gene (6 bases). The ends were cut back, 3 bases at V and 0 bases at J, with 14 bases in the middle. This CDR3 has 16 residues. Per germline, CDR1 SGHRS and CDR2 YFSETQ. The CDR3 loop reads CASSSGQLTSTDTQYF. The CDR3, as DNA: TGCGCCAGCAGCTCCGGACAGCTAACTAGCACAGATACGCAGTATTTT.

This clonotype was detected many times. Sequence at one end of the junction differs from germline and may be a read error. The CDR3 is CASSSQGSGANVLTF. CDR3 coding DNA: TGTGCCAGCAGTTCCCAGGGCTCTGGGGCCAACGTCCTGACTTTC. This chain links TRBV5-1 with TRBJ2-6, with D perhaps TRBD1 (5 bases). CDR3 size: 15 residues. Germline assignment: CDR1 SGHRS and CDR2 YFSETQ.

The rearrangement links TRBV27 to TRBJ1-1, with a weak D call TRBD1 (6 bases). Between the trimmed V and J ends, which lost 10 bases and 2 bases, there was a span of 14 bases. This CDR3 region has 13 residues. CDR1 and CDR2 (germline): MNHEY, SMNVEV (reference sequence). As DNA, the CDR3 is TGTGCCACCCACGGACAGTACAACACTGAAGCTTTCTTT. The encoded protein is CATHGQYNTEAFF.

This clonotype has more than one count but fewer than ten. This sequence joins TRBV2 and TRBJ1-4; tentatively, D is TRBD1 (6 bases). The CDR3 totals 14 residues. The V gene's germline CDR1 is SNHLY and CDR2 FYNNEI. The germline V and J ends were trimmed by 5 bases and 4 bases, with 11 bases remaining between them. CDR3 amino acids: CASSSSDSNEKLFF. The DNA of the CDR3 is TGTGCCAGCAGTTCGTCGGACAGTAATGAAAAACTGTTTTTT. Using reference TRBV2 and TRBJ1-4 for the parts outside the CDR3, the full variable domain is EPEVTQTPSHQVTQMGQEVILRCVPISNHLYFYWYRQILGQKVEFLVSFYNNEISEKSEIFDDQFSVERPDGSNFTLKIRSTKLEDSAMYFCASSSSDSNEKLFFGSGTQLSVL.

V and J are TRBV12-3 or TRBV12-4 and TRBJ1-1, with D unresolved. The V gene lost 10 bases and the J gene lost 2 bases, with 11 bases spanning the gap. The CDR3 is made up of 12 amino acids. As DNA, the CDR3 is TGTGCCACGCTTTCGGGAAACACTGAAGCTTTCTTT. It yields the protein CATLSGNTEAFF.

The chain has TRBV7-3 and TRBJ2-5; D may be TRBD2 (6 bases). This CDR3 is 16 amino acids long. The V end was cut by 3 bases, the J end by 3 bases, with 17 bases between. Germline CDR1 and CDR2: SGHTA and FQGTGA. The CDR3 spells CASSFSGSSAKETQYF. The DNA for the CDR3 is TGTGCCAGCAGCTTCAGTGGTTCTAGCGCGAAAGAGACCCAGTACTTC.

The J gene is TRBJ2-3, the V gene TRBV9, with 10 nucleotides matching TRBD2. Germline-derived CDR1 and CDR2 are SGDLS and YYNGEE. This CDR3 is 15 amino acids long. The ends lost 0 bases at V and 6 bases at J; junction bases unmatched: 4. The CDR3 coding sequence is TGTGCCAGCAGCGTAGTTAGCGGGAGGTCGGATACGCAGTATTTT. Protein: CASSVVSGRSDTQYF.

This rearrangement joins TRBV11-2 to TRBJ1-1; unclear D gene. V lost 2 bases and J 1 base, leaving 11 bases between the germline ends. CDR1 and CDR2 (germline): SGHAT, FQNNGV. CDR3 size: 15 residues. The CDR3 bases are TGTGCCAGCAGCTTACGGCCGGACCCGAACACTGAAGCTTTCTTT. Translating it yields CASSLRPDPNTEAFF.

This clonotype was detected only a few times. The V and J genes are TRBV12-3 or TRBV12-4 and TRBJ2-1; 13 bases are shared with TRBD2. The V segment lost 4 bases and the J segment 8 bases; nucleotides outside the gene matches: 5. This CDR3 has 15 amino acids. CDR3 DNA sequence: TGTGCCAGCAGTTCTGAAGGACTAGCGGGGGATGAGCAGTTCTTC. It translates to CASSSEGLAGDEQFF.

This clonotype has more than one count but fewer than ten. The chain joins TRBV7-2 to TRBJ1-1; no reliable D call. Germline loops: CDR1 SGHTA, CDR2 FQGNSA. This CDR3 contains 12 residues. Trimming shortened V by 2 bases and J by 6 bases, and 7 bases separated the two germline ends. The CDR3 here is CASSLQWAEAFF. Here the CDR3 DNA reads TGTGCCAGCAGCTTACAGTGGGCTGAAGCTTTCTTT.

V gene TRBV15 combines with J gene TRBJ2-1, with D perhaps matching TRBD2 (6 bases). Germline CDR1 reads LNHNV; CDR2 reads YYDKDF (reference sequence). This CDR3 contains 16 residues. V lost 0 bases and J 5 bases, leaving 14 bases between the germline ends. In DNA form, the CDR3 reads TGTGCCACCAGCAGAGATCTAACTAGCCGGAACAATGAGCAGTTCTTC. Translated, it gives CATSRDLTSRNNEQFF.

This clonotype has more than one count but fewer than ten. The gene calls are TRBV13 and TRBJ1-3; tentatively, D is TRBD1 (6 bases). Looked up from germline, CDR1 is PRHDT and CDR2 is FYEKMQ (reference sequence). V lost 2 bases and J lost 0, with 8 bases in between. This CDR3 is built from 15 residues. The chain's CDR3 is CASSLRTASGNTIYF. CDR3 in DNA: TGTGCCAGCAGCTTAAGGACAGCCTCTGGAAACACCATATATTTT.

This clonotype was seen many times. The chain links TRBV29-1 to TRBJ2-6; no firm D call. Trimming took 6 bases from V and 0 from J, leaving 12 bases between them. The CDR3 length is 15 residues. Germline assignment: CDR1 SQVTM and CDR2 ANQGSEA. The CDR3 here is CSVRGDSSGANVLTF. CDR3 coding DNA: TGCAGCGTCCGTGGGGATAGCTCTGGGGCCAACGTCCTGACTTTC.

The V gene is TRBV12-3 or TRBV12-4, the J gene TRBJ2-4, with no clear D. V lost 6 bases and J lost 3, with 9 bases in between. The CDR3 length is 13 residues. The CDR3 nucleotides are TGTGCCAGCAGACCGACGGGCAAAAACATTCAGTACTTC. Amino acid sequence: CASRPTGKNIQYF.

This clonotype was counted only a few times. The junction does not match germline at one end; this may be a read error. The chain employs TRBV7-7 and TRBJ2-6, with D possibly matching TRBD2 (5 bases). Germline-derived CDR1 and CDR2 are SSHAT and FNYEAQ (reference sequence). The CDR3 length is 14 residues. Here the CDR3 reads CASSLATGANVLTF. CDR3 sequence (DNA): TGTGCTAGCAGCTTAGCGACAGGGGCCAACGTCCTGACTTTC. Full variable domain (rest looked up from reference TRBV7-7 and TRBJ2-6): GAGVSQSPRYKVTKRGQDVTLRCDPISSHATLYWYQQALGQGPEFLTYFNYEAQPDKSGLPSDRFSAERPEGSISTLTIQRTEQRDSAMYRCASSLATGANVLTFGAGSRLTVL.

The chain has TRBV7-3 and TRBJ2-2, with D perhaps matching TRBD1 (5 bases). The ends were cut back, 4 bases at V and 3 bases at J, with 15 bases in the middle. The CDR3 sequence is 16 residues long. CDR1 is SGHTA and CDR2 is FQGTGA in the germline V gene. CDR3 sequence: CASSSAAGSHTGELFF. CDR3 nucleotides: TGTGCCAGCAGCTCCGCGGCAGGGTCGCACACCGGGGAGCTGTTTTTT.

This chain joins TRBV7-9 and TRBJ2-5, with 9 positions matching TRBD1. The CDR3 contains 16 residues. Germline-derived CDR1 and CDR2 are SEHNR and FQNEAQ (reference sequence). J was trimmed by 2 bases and V by 4 bases; bases with no gene match: 8. CDR3 bases: TGTGCCAGCAGCTCTAACCGGGACAGGGATCAAGAGACCCAGTACTTC. This codes for CASSSNRDRDQETQYF.

This clonotype has more than one count but fewer than ten. V is TRBV9 and J is TRBJ1-2; D unresolved. In germline, CDR1 is SGDLS, CDR2 YYNGEE. CDR3 length: 16 amino acids. Trimming removed 4 bases at V and 6 bases at J, with 22 bases between. The CDR3 region is CASSPPPEVLKDGYTF. The CDR3 DNA reads TGTGCCAGCAGCCCCCCCCCGGAGGTTCTTAAGGATGGCTACACCTTC.

This clonotype was found a few times. The gene calls are TRBV30 and TRBJ2-2; 10 positions match TRBD1. CDR1 is GTSNPN and CDR2 is SVGIG in the germline V gene (reference sequence). The CDR3 sequence is 16 residues long. Losses at the gene ends were 0 bases for V and 1 base for J; bases not matched to a gene: 2. CDR3 sequence: CAWSVWDRGNTGELFF. As DNA, the CDR3 is TGTGCCTGGAGTGTTTGGGACAGGGGGAACACCGGGGAGCTGTTTTTT.

V gene TRBV10-3 combines with J gene TRBJ2-7; 9 bases agree with TRBD1. This CDR3 has 13 amino acids. The V and J ends lost 10 bases and 6 bases, in that order; junction bases with no gene match: 10. CDR1 ENHRY and CDR2 SYGVKD come from the germline V gene. Here the CDR3 reads CATRTGEVREQYF. Here the CDR3 DNA reads TGTGCCACCCGGACAGGGGAAGTTCGCGAGCAGTACTTC.

V gene TRBV28 combines with J gene TRBJ2-3; D ambiguous. The germline V and J ends were trimmed by 5 bases and 2 bases, with 14 bases remaining between them. Germline-derived CDR1 and CDR2 are MDHEN and SYDVKM. CDR3 length equals 15 residues. The CDR3 region has the DNA TGTGCCAGCAGTCTTACCGGCTTGGCCACAGATACGCAGTATTTT. It codes for CASSLTGLATDTQYF.

The gene calls are TRBV12-3 or TRBV12-4 and TRBJ1-5; D is undetermined. The CDR3 covers 13 residues. Trimming took 4 bases from V and 5 from J, leaving 9 bases between them. CDR3 protein: CASSSEHYQPQHF. The CDR3 bases are TGTGCCAGCAGTTCGGAACACTATCAGCCCCAGCATTTT.

The chain has TRBV7-9 and TRBJ2-7; D might be TRBD2 (7 bases). CDR1 is SEHNR and CDR2 is FQNEAQ in the germline V gene (reference sequence). This CDR3 spans 16 amino acids. V shed 2 bases and J shed 3 bases, with 17 bases lying between them. CDR3 DNA sequence: TGTGCCAGCAGCTTATACGGGGGGCCGGGAGGCTACGAGCAGTACTTC. Encoded protein: CASSLYGGPGGYEQYF. The full variable domain, completed using reference TRBV7-9 and TRBJ2-7, is DTGVSQNPRHKITKRGQNVTFRCDPISEHNRLYWYRQTLGQGPEFLTYFQNEAQLEKSRLLSDRFSAERPKGSFSTLEIQRTEQGDSAMYLCASSLYGGPGGYEQYFGPGTRLTVT.

This clonotype was observed a few times. This chain uses TRBV12-3 or TRBV12-4 with TRBJ1-2, with D perhaps matching TRBD1 (5 bases). V was cut by 8 bases and J by 4 bases, with 17 bases left in between. The CDR3 is made up of 14 amino acids. The CDR3 loop is CASGSSLRGYGYTF. The CDR3 bases are TGTGCCAGCGGTAGCTCACTTAGGGGCTATGGCTACACCTTC.

This clonotype was recorded a few times. J is TRBJ1-1 and V is TRBV4-3; TRBD1 matches 8 bases. CDR1 is LGHNA and CDR2 is YSLEER in the germline V gene. With 3 bases clipped from V and 5 bases from J, the junction kept 5 bases outside the gene matches. CDR3 length: 14 amino acids. The CDR3 protein is CASSQDRVFTEAFF. The CDR3 nucleotides read TGCGCCAGCAGCCAGGACAGGGTTTTTACTGAAGCTTTCTTT.

In its sample, this clonotype was seen a few times. V is TRBV3-1 and J is TRBJ2-1; 11 bases align to TRBD2. V lost 3 bases and J lost 1; bases outside the gene matches: 5. The germline V gene encodes CDR1 LGHDT and CDR2 YNNKEL (reference sequence). The CDR3 totals 17 residues. The CDR3 loop reads CASSQDLAGGSYNEQFF. CDR3 sequence (DNA): TGTGCCAGCAGCCAGGACCTAGCGGGAGGATCCTACAATGAGCAGTTCTTC.